These 10 T cell receptor beta chains share one sample of origin, sequenced in a study of glioma-infiltrating T cells after dendritic cell vaccination (TCRdb year 2016). The library was built by means of the immunoSEQ multiplex PCR assay. TCRdb took over this immuneACCESS table, retaining in-frame rearrangements with V and J assigned. Such tables are incomplete; in checked studies, under half of the missing clones stem from an unresolved V gene, and the remainder is unexplained. The sample table records under 35,000 clones; 90% of these occur just once. The ten largest clones represent roughly 2% of the sample. Sample: blood, taken before dendritic cell vaccination. All receptors come from a human donor with glioblastoma.

The V call is TRBV5-1, the J call TRBJ1-1; 12 bases fit TRBD1. Looked up from germline, CDR1 is SGHRS and CDR2 is YFSETQ. The trim removed 2 bases at V and 6 bases at J, leaving 14 bases unmatched. There are 18 residues in the CDR3. The CDR3 nucleotides read TGCGCCAGCAGCTTACGGTCCGGGACAGGGGGCTGGGGCGCTGAAGCTTTCTTT. Translation gives CASSLRSGTGGWGAEAFF.

The CDR3 sequence is CAWSVGLAGGDTQYF. CDR3 nucleotide sequence: TGTGCCTGGAGTGTTGGACTAGCGGGGGGAGATACGCAGTATTTT. The chain links TRBV30 to TRBJ2-3, with 14 bases lining up with TRBD2. Germline trimming cut 0 bases from V and 5 bases from J; bases unmatched to any gene: 1. The CDR3 extends over 15 amino acids. Germline lookup yields CDR1 GTSNPN and CDR2 SVGIG (reference sequence).

The table lists this clone with a count of one. The chain combines TRBV2 with TRBJ2-5; 10 nucleotides agree with TRBD1. There are 17 residues in the CDR3. Per the germline V gene, CDR1 is SNHLY and CDR2 is FYNNEI. Trimming at V came to 0 bases and at J to 2 bases, leaving 6 bases not matched to a gene. The CDR3 DNA reads as TGTGCCAGCAGTGAAGCAGGGACAGGGGTACGGCAAGAGACCCAGTACTTC. It yields the protein CASSEAGTGVRQETQYF.

This clone was detected once. The rearrangement uses TRBV2 and TRBJ1-2, with D uncertain. The germline CDR1 and CDR2 sequences are SNHLY and FYNNEI. This CDR3 comprises 13 residues. Trimming shortened V by 3 bases and J by 4 bases, and 9 bases separated the two germline ends. The CDR3 nucleotides read TGTGCCAGCAGTGAGCCCAGAGGCTATGGCTACACCTTC. Its protein is CASSEPRGYGYTF.

The chain couples TRBV5-6 to TRBJ2-3; maybe TRBD2 (6 bases). Trimming removed 4 bases from V and 10 bases from J, with 19 bases in between. This CDR3 comprises 14 residues. Germline CDR1 reads SGHDT; CDR2 reads YYEEEE. Here the CDR3 reads CASSTPRLDGAQYF. The CDR3 nucleotides are TGTGCCAGCAGCACACCCAGACTAGACGGAGCGCAGTATTTT.

The gene calls are TRBV18 and TRBJ1-1; D is perhaps TRBD1 (5 bases). CDR1 and CDR2 from the germline V gene are KGHSH and LQKENI. The CDR3 runs to 18 residues. The V end lost 0 bases, the J end lost 1 base, and 18 bases lay between the germline ends. This CDR3 is CASSPPELTGTGNTEAFF. The CDR3 DNA is TGTGCCAGCTCACCACCCGAATTGACCGGGACTGGGAACACTGAAGCTTTCTTT.

The chain has TRBV2 and TRBJ2-7, with a weak D call TRBD2 (6 bases). CDR1 and CDR2 (germline): SNHLY, FYNNEI. V was shortened by 6 bases and J by 0 bases, with 9 bases between the two germline ends. This CDR3 comprises 13 residues. The CDR3 bases are TGTGCCAGCAGCCCCGGGGGCTCCTACGAGCAGTACTTC. It encodes CASSPGGSYEQYF.

This chain joins TRBV30 and TRBJ2-7, with a possible D match to TRBD1 (6 bases). Germline V gene data show CDR1 as GTSNPN and CDR2 as SVGIG (reference sequence). V gave up 5 bases and J gave up 5 bases, with 16 bases separating them. The CDR3 consists of 13 residues. The CDR3 region has the DNA TGTGCCTGGGAACAGGGTGGATATGACGAGCAGTACTTC. Protein sequence: CAWEQGGYDEQYF.

V usage is TRBV9 and J usage is TRBJ2-3, with 7 bases matching TRBD1. Germline CDR1 and CDR2: SGDLS and YYNGEE. The CDR3 sequence is 14 residues long. V trimming: 2 bases; J trimming: 0 bases; junction bases outside the gene matches: 0. The CDR3 sequence: CASSVDRSTDTQYF. In nucleotides, the CDR3 is TGTGCCAGCAGCGTGGACAGGAGCACAGATACGCAGTATTTT.

The chain employs TRBV7-2 and TRBJ2-7, with TRBD1 matching 9 bases. V lost 1 base, J lost 6 bases, and 7 bases stayed unmatched. CDR3 length: 15 residues. CDR1 and CDR2 from the germline V gene are SGHTA and FQGNSA. Written as DNA, the CDR3 is TGTGCCAGCAGCTTAGGAGGGACAGGGTCCCTCGAGCAGTACTTC. Protein sequence: CASSLGGTGSLEQYF.